The 15 T cell receptor beta chains reported below all come from one sample, sequenced in a study of shared clonotypes between healthy human individuals. CD45RO negativity and positive selection for CCR7 defined naive CD8 cells, a population that excluded terminally differentiated effector memory CD45RA+ cells. Method: immunoSEQ multiplex PCR; TCRdb's copy keeps in-frame clones and lacks some. The sample records nearly 600,000 clones, 95% to 96% being singletons. Sequencing was carried out using naive CD8+ T cells sorted from blood. Receptors were obtained from a woman aged 30 to 39 in good health.

The CDR3 bases are TGTGCCAGCAGTTACGCGGGAGGCCCCACCGGGGAGCTGTTTTTT. It encodes CASSYAGGPTGELFF. The chain is built from TRBV6-6 and TRBJ2-2; 8 nucleotides line up with TRBD2. The V segment lost 2 bases and the J segment 4 bases; nucleotides outside the gene matches: 3. CDR1 and CDR2 from the germline V gene are MNHNY and SVGAGI (reference sequence). The CDR3 sequence is 15 residues long.

V is TRBV27 and J is TRBJ2-7; 9 nucleotides agree with TRBD2. Trimming removed 5 bases from V and 0 bases from J; junction bases left unmatched: 5. Per germline, CDR1 MNHEY and CDR2 SMNVEV (reference sequence). The CDR3 spans 15 residues. This CDR3 is CASSPEGLASYEQYF. CDR3 sequence (DNA): TGTGCCAGCAGTCCGGAGGGACTAGCCTCCTACGAGCAGTACTTC.

The chain has TRBV5-8 and TRBJ2-1; D gene unclear. This CDR3 has 15 amino acids. The germline gives CDR1 SGHTS, CDR2 YDEGEE. The V end was cut by 0 bases, the J end by 0 bases, with 7 bases between. CDR3 loop: CASSLGVASYNEQFF. The CDR3 nucleotides are TGTGCCAGCAGCTTGGGGGTAGCCTCCTACAATGAGCAGTTCTTC.

V and J are TRBV27 and TRBJ2-7; 8 bases match TRBD1. Trimming took 10 bases from V and 5 from J; bases not matched to a gene: 16. The CDR3 has 15 amino acids. The V gene's germline CDR1 is MNHEY and CDR2 SMNVEV (reference sequence). The CDR3 sequence is CATKPRWTGYNEQYF. In DNA form, the CDR3 reads TGTGCCACCAAACCTCGGTGGACAGGGTACAACGAGCAGTACTTC.

The chain uses TRBV27 and TRBJ1-2, with a possible D match to TRBD1 (5 bases). Germline CDR1 is MNHEY and CDR2 is SMNVEV (reference sequence). Trimming removed 4 bases from V and 2 bases from J, with 11 bases in between. The CDR3 consists of 14 residues. The chain's CDR3 is CASSSGTANYGYTF. In DNA form, the CDR3 reads TGTGCCAGCAGTTCCGGGACCGCAAACTATGGCTACACCTTC.

The genes are TRBV19 and TRBJ1-1; 7 bases map to TRBD1. Germline V gene sequence: CDR1 LNHDA, CDR2 SQIVND (reference sequence). CDR3 length equals 17 residues. With 6 bases clipped from V and 1 base from J, the junction kept 14 bases outside the gene matches. This CDR3 reads CASSSPPNRGENTEAFF. CDR3 bases: TGTGCCAGTAGCAGCCCCCCGAACAGGGGAGAGAACACTGAAGCTTTCTTT.

This chain uses TRBV30 with TRBJ2-3, with 12 positions matching TRBD2. This CDR3 is built from 17 residues. CDR1 GTSNPN and CDR2 SVGIG come from the germline V gene (reference sequence). After removal of 2 bases from V and 2 bases from J, the junction contained 8 bases not matched to a gene. CDR3 sequence (DNA): TGTGCCTGGAGTTCCACCGGACTAGCGGGATTCACAGATACGCAGTATTTT. It is translated as CAWSSTGLAGFTDTQYF. The entire variable domain, with the rest obtained from reference TRBV30 and TRBJ2-3, is as follows: SQTIHQWPATLVQPVGSPLSLECTVEGTSNPNLYWYRQAAGRGLQLLFYSVGIGQISSEVPQNLSASRPQDRQFILSSKKLLLSDSGFYLCAWSSTGLAGFTDTQYFGPGTRLTVL.

This clone was seen once. The J gene is TRBJ1-3, the V gene TRBV28; 7 positions agree with TRBD1. The CDR3 runs to 16 residues. After removal of 7 bases from V and 7 bases from J, the junction contained 16 bases not matched to a gene. Germline V lookup: CDR1 MDHEN, CDR2 SYDVKM. The CDR3 DNA sequence: TGTGCCAGCACCTTCGACAGGGAGGCTCTCTGGAACACCATATATTTT. This encodes CASTFDREALWNTIYF.

The genes are TRBV10-2 and TRBJ2-3; D remains unclear. Trimming removed 9 bases from V and 4 bases from J, with 5 bases in between. Germline values: CDR1 WSHSY, CDR2 SAAADI. The CDR3 has 10 residues. The CDR3 nucleotides are TGCGCCAGTCTAGCAGATACGCAGTATTTT. Residues: CASLADTQYF.

The V and J genes are TRBV27 and TRBJ1-1; no clear D. Trimming shortened V by 2 bases and J by 4 bases, and 11 bases separated the two germline ends. The length of the CDR3 is 14 residues. Germline lookup yields CDR1 MNHEY and CDR2 SMNVEV (reference sequence). For the CDR3, the DNA is TGTGCCAGCAGTTTAGTCTGGACTGGCACTGAAGCTTTCTTT. Its protein product is CASSLVWTGTEAFF.

The gene calls are TRBV19 and TRBJ2-7; 7 nucleotides align to TRBD2. The CDR3 is made up of 13 amino acids. Germline loops: CDR1 LNHDA, CDR2 SQIVND (reference sequence). V shed 0 bases and J 4 bases; nucleotides not matched to a gene: 0. CDR3 sequence: CASSIEGGYEQYF. CDR3 DNA: TGTGCCAGTAGTATAGAGGGGGGGTACGAGCAGTACTTC.

The rearrangement links TRBV27 to TRBJ2-6; TRBD1 matches 9 bases. This CDR3 comprises 18 residues. The germline V gene encodes CDR1 MNHEY and CDR2 SMNVEV (reference sequence). J gave up 0 bases and V 8 bases, and 11 bases lay outside the gene matches. CDR3 protein: CASRHPTGGTSGANVLTF. The CDR3 region has the DNA TGTGCCAGCCGTCACCCGACAGGGGGTACCTCTGGGGCCAACGTCCTGACTTTC.

The DNA of the CDR3 is TGTGCCAGTAGTGACCCGCAGGGGAACACTGAAGCTTTCTTT. Protein sequence: CASSDPQGNTEAFF. This chain links TRBV19 with TRBJ1-1, with a weak D call TRBD1 (5 bases). This CDR3 has 14 residues. V was clipped by 5 bases and J by 1 base, with 11 bases between them. Germline V lookup: CDR1 LNHDA, CDR2 SQIVND (reference sequence).

The chain is built from TRBV30 and TRBJ2-5; D uncertain. The CDR3 totals 16 residues. The V end was cut by 0 bases, the J end by 4 bases, with 18 bases between. The germline V gene has CDR1 GTSNPN and CDR2 SVGIG (reference sequence). The CDR3 DNA reads as TGTGCCTGGAGTGTACCCACTCGCGAAGTTATAGAGACCCAGTACTTC. This encodes CAWSVPTREVIETQYF.

The chain employs TRBV19 and TRBJ2-3, with 8 nucleotides matching TRBD2. CDR3 length equals 16 residues. Germline V gene lookup returns CDR1 LNHDA and CDR2 SQIVND (reference sequence). Trimming took 4 bases from V and 2 from J; bases not matched to a gene: 8. CDR3 nucleotide sequence: TGTGCCAGTAGTAAGAGGCTAGCGGGTACCACAGATACGCAGTATTTT. This codes for CASSKRLAGTTDTQYF.